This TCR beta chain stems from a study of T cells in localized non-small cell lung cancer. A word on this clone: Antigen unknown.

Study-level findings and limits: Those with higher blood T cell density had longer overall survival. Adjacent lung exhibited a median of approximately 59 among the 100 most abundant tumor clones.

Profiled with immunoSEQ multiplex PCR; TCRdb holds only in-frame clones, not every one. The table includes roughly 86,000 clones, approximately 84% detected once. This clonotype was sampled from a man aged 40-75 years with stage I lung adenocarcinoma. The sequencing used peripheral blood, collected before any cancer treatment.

As DNA, the CDR3 is TGCGCCACCCGTAAAAGCGGGAAAAATGAGCAGTTCTTC. Its protein product is CATRKSGKNEQFF. V and J are TRBV5-1 and TRBJ2-1; 7 positions match TRBD2. CDR3 length equals 13 residues. Germline CDR1 is SGHRS and CDR2 is YFSETQ. With V trimmed by 9 bases and J by 7 bases, 10 bases remained unmatched.